What follows describes a single TCR beta chain. Seattle-derived patients entered the study during active infection and were followed longitudinally. Here immunoSEQ multiplex PCR was the method, and the copy in TCRdb shows in-frame clones only, minus some. Of roughly 320,000 clones listed, about 90% were seen once; the top ten hold 1.5% to 2%. These data are taken from a study of blood T cell repertoires in COVID-19. At the level of the study: COVID-19 samples collected from the United States, Italy and Spain covered acute and convalescent phases.

The CDR3 totals 15 residues. Looked up from germline, CDR1 is LNHNV and CDR2 is YYDKDF (reference sequence). V lost 3 bases and J lost 3, with 11 bases in between. Material for sequencing was peripheral blood. This TCR was recovered from a woman aged 25 to 45 with COVID-19, enrolled during active disease. The rearrangement joins TRBV15 to TRBJ1-4; TRBD1 is a possible D gene (6 bases). The chain's CDR3 is CATSRSKGANEKLFF. DNA of the CDR3: TGTGCCACCAGCAGGAGTAAGGGGGCTAATGAAAAACTGTTTTTT.